Sequencing of this T cell receptor beta chain was carried out in a study of shared clonotypes between healthy human individuals. Some clones are missing from TCRdb's copy, which holds only in-frame ones; the method was immunoSEQ multiplex PCR. The sample shows millions of clones, about 95% of them seen only once. The CDR3 contains 14 residues. The junction had 6 bases not matched to a gene; V was cut back by 5 bases and J by 6 bases. Looked up from germline, CDR1 is MNHEY and CDR2 is SMNVEV (reference sequence). Naive-designated CD8 cells lacked CD45RO, were positively enriched for CCR7, and omitted terminally differentiated effector memory CD45RA+ cells. None of the donors, who were healthy HIV-negative adults, had recently had acute infections or vaccinations. Details on this clone: The sample carries other DNA sequences with the same CDR3.

The V call is TRBV27, the J call TRBJ1-5; 8 bases fit TRBD1. This receptor was taken from a man aged 18 to 35 in good health. Specimen: naive CD8+ T cells sorted from blood. Here the CDR3 reads CASSSGQGVQPQHF. DNA of the CDR3: TGTGCCAGCAGTAGTGGACAGGGTGTTCAGCCCCAGCATTTT.